A selection of T cell receptor beta chains follows, all from one sample in a study of technical replicates of blood from four donors. Method: immunoSEQ multiplex PCR; TCRdb's copy keeps in-frame clones and lacks some. This sample has approximately 79,000 clones; around 97% occur once, and the top ten carry about 0.27%. Material for sequencing was T cells isolated from PBMCs. Receptor source: a human donor in good health. Each CDR3 is given with its conserved first and last residue. The D gene is left open where the match is weak. Clone size, where shown, is once, few, many, or a class for clones that have expanded.

abundance | d_gene | j_gene | v_gene | CDR3aa | CDR3nt
NA | TRBD1 | TRBJ2-5 | TRBV15 | CATRIVRQGMGETQYF | TGTGCCACCAGAATCGTGAGACAGGGTATGGGAGAGACCCAGTACTTC
NA | NA | TRBJ2-3 | TRBV27 | CASSLFPSRDTQYF | TGTGCCAGCAGTTTATTCCCCTCCAGGGATACGCAGTATTTT
once | TRBD2 | TRBJ2-7 | TRBV5-4 | CASGSGRFYEQYF | TGTGCCAGCGGTAGCGGGAGATTCTACGAGCAGTACTTC
NA | NA | TRBJ2-1 | TRBV4-3 | CASSQVGGYSYNEQFF | TGCGCCAGCAGCCAAGTCGGCGGGTACTCCTACAATGAGCAGTTCTTC
NA | NA | TRBJ1-3 | TRBV4-1 | CASSPQVLSGNTIYF | TGCGCCAGCAGCCCCCAGGTCCTCTCTGGAAACACCATATATTTT
NA | NA | TRBJ1-4 | TRBV6-5 | CASSRTLATNEKLFF | TGTGCCAGCAGCCGTACGCTAGCAACTAATGAAAAACTGTTTTTT
NA | NA | TRBJ1-4 | TRBV6-1 | CASSQQVATNEKLFF | TGTGCCAGCAGTCAACAGGTTGCAACTAATGAAAAACTGTTTTTT
NA | NA | TRBJ2-3 | TRBV10-3 | CAIISGPGDTDTQYF | TGTGCCATCATTTCGGGCCCAGGGGACACAGATACGCAGTATTTT
NA | TRBD2 | TRBJ2-1 | TRBV4-1 | CASSLSGRLSGNEQFF | TGCGCCAGCAGCCTTAGCGGGAGGCTCTCTGGCAATGAGCAGTTCTTC
NA | NA | TRBJ1-2 | TRBV29-1 | CSVGIQGRGYGYTF | TGCAGCGTTGGGATACAGGGCCGAGGCTATGGCTACACCTTC
once | NA | TRBJ2-7 | TRBV30 | CAWNEGGYEQYF | TGTGCCTGGAATGAGGGAGGCTACGAGCAGTACTTC
NA | NA | TRBJ2-3 | TRBV5-6 | CASSPIHTDTQYF | TGTGCCAGCAGCCCAATTCATACAGATACGCAGTATTTT
NA | TRBD1 | TRBJ1-1 | TRBV7-8 | CASSAYRGTEAFF | TGTGCCAGCAGCGCCTACAGGGGCACTGAAGCTTTCTTT
NA | NA | TRBJ2-7 | TRBV27 | CASSLSEVPFYEQYF | TGTGCCAGCAGTTTGTCGGAGGTCCCGTTCTACGAGCAGTACTTC
NA | TRBD2 | TRBJ2-7 | TRBV10-3 | CAISRSSGRGEQYF | TGTGCCATCAGTAGGAGCAGCGGGAGAGGCGAGCAGTACTTC
NA | NA | TRBJ1-1 | TRBV19 | CASSISGNTEAFF | TGTGCCAGTAGTATATCAGGGAACACTGAAGCTTTCTTT